The present T cell receptor (beta chain) was sequenced within a study of radiotherapy plus CTLA-4 blockade in lung cancer. Clones were read by immunoSEQ multiplex PCR, and TCRdb kept only the in-frame ones, dropping some. This table has approximately 94,000 clones, roughly 80% appearing once. Looked up from germline, CDR1 is KGHSH and CDR2 is LQKENI. Trimming removed 2 bases from V and 3 bases from J, with 7 bases in between. This CDR3 is built from 13 residues. This clone was observed a handful of times. Sequenced here: peripheral blood, sampled from a patient treated with radiotherapy plus ipilimumab. The sequence came from a human donor with non-small cell lung cancer that progressed on radiotherapy plus ipilimumab. This chain connects TRBV18 to TRBJ2-5, with D uncertain. The CDR3 nucleotides are TGTGCCAGCTCACCAAGCCAGGAAGAGACCCAGTACTTC. Amino acid sequence: CASSPSQEETQYF.